What follows are 5 T cell receptor beta chains derived from one specimen sequenced in a study of T cell changes during pregnancy in multiple sclerosis. Method: immunoSEQ multiplex PCR; TCRdb's copy keeps in-frame clones and lacks some. The sample consists of 50,000 or so clones, approximately 91% of them appearing once. This sample comprised CD8+ T cells from peripheral blood mononuclear cells, obtained after pregnancy. The receptor set was obtained from a female donor with multiple sclerosis, enrolled in a pregnancy study.

The chain uses TRBV29-1 and TRBJ2-5, with D tentatively TRBD2 (7 bases). Looked up from germline, CDR1 is SQVTM and CDR2 is ANQGSEA. The V end was cut by 6 bases, the J end by 1 base, with 15 bases between. The length of the CDR3 is 14 residues. The CDR3: CSVGGGQLQETQYF. For the CDR3, the DNA is TGCAGCGTGGGGGGGGGCCAACTCCAAGAGACCCAGTACTTC.

The chain uses TRBV5-6 and TRBJ2-5; D not certain. Germline V lookup: CDR1 SGHDT, CDR2 YYEEEE. V lost 4 bases and J lost 5, with 15 bases in between. The CDR3 covers 14 residues. CDR3 DNA: TGTGCCAGCAGCCCCCTGCATACCGGGGAGACCCAGTACTTC. Encoded protein: CASSPLHTGETQYF. The full variable domain, rest sourced from reference TRBV5-6 and TRBJ2-5, is DAGVTQSPTHLIKTRGQQVTLRCSPKSGHDTVSWYQQALGQGPQFIFQYYEEEERQRGNFPDRFSGHQFPNYSSELNVNALLLGDSALYLCASSPLHTGETQYFGPGTRLLVL.

Here the CDR3 DNA reads TGTGCCAGCAGCCAAGCCAGGACAGAAGCTTTCTTT. It encodes CASSQARTEAFF. The chain has TRBV4-2 and TRBJ1-1, with D possibly TRBD1 on 5 matching bases. The CDR3 contains 12 residues. The ends were cut back, 1 base at V and 8 bases at J, with 8 bases in the middle. Germline V gives CDR1 LGHNA, CDR2 YNFKEQ.

The gene calls are TRBV9 and TRBJ1-1; 7 bases agree with TRBD1. V lost 3 bases and J lost 10; bases outside the gene matches: 12. Germline CDR1 and CDR2: SGDLS and YYNGEE. This CDR3 has 14 residues. CDR3 sequence (DNA): TGTGCCAGCAGCGCCCCGGGACAGCGACATGGAGCTTTCTTT. Its translation: CASSAPGQRHGAFF.

The V call is TRBV19, the J call TRBJ1-1; the D gene is possibly TRBD1 (6 bases). The V end was cut by 3 bases, the J end by 5 bases, with 13 bases between. The germline V gene encodes CDR1 LNHDA and CDR2 SQIVND (reference sequence). This CDR3 has 14 residues. As DNA, the CDR3 is TGTGCCAGTAGTATGGCAGGGGTAAGGACTGAAGCTTTCTTT. It yields the protein CASSMAGVRTEAFF.